The clone carrying this T cell receptor (beta chain) was seen ten or more times. V was shortened by 4 bases and J by 6 bases, with 17 bases between the two germline ends. This CDR3 comprises 14 residues. Germline values: CDR1 DFQATT, CDR2 SNEGSKA (reference sequence). The source of the sample is a study of liver allograft versus peripheral blood T cells. Overall study: In transplanted livers, T cell receptor repertoires were compared with those found in the recipients' peripheral blood.

Each CDR3 protein is one row after TCRdb ran MiXCR on the reads. The sample has thousands of distinct CDR3 sequences; 15% are singletons. This sequence originates from a human patient who had a liver transplant. Some of the T cells may derive from the graft donor. The chain couples TRBV20-1 to TRBJ2-3, with a possible D match to TRBD2 (6 bases). The CDR3 reads CSATGSGLTDTQYF. The DNA for the CDR3 is TGCAGTGCTACCGGGAGCGGACTCACGGATACGCAGTATTTT.